Given below is one TCR beta chain in context. Authors' processing steps: Quantification of nucleated cells was approximated via reference gene primer amplification. The assay was immunoSEQ multiplex PCR, and TCRdb's table has in-frame clones only and misses some. V and J calls plus clone size are reproduced from that table; the DNA served to infer D and trimming. The sample has some 27,000 clones, around 89% seen once. The sample comes from a study of blood T cell repertoires in COVID-19. Across the whole study: The samples span acute and convalescent COVID-19 from the United States, Italy and Spain. The cDNA or gDNA used as material had been derived from T cells, B-cell-depleted T cells, or PBMCs.

The receptor was derived from a human donor in a cohort sampled during active COVID-19. The sequencing input was peripheral blood.

The CDR3: CASSPLLQGYGYTF. The CDR3 coding sequence is TGTGCCAGCAGCCCGCTTTTGCAGGGGTATGGCTACACCTTC. The chain joins TRBV3-1 (or the pseudogene TRBV3-2) to TRBJ1-2; maybe TRBD1 (6 bases). This CDR3 spans 14 amino acids. Germline CDR1 is LGHDT and CDR2 is YNNKEL (reference sequence). Trimming removed 4 bases from V and 5 bases from J, with 14 bases in between.